This TCR beta chain was recovered during a study of blood T cell repertoires in COVID-19. As originally analysed: By means of reference gene primer amplification, nucleated cell counts were estimated. The assay was immunoSEQ multiplex PCR, and TCRdb's table has in-frame clones only and misses some. The V and J calls and the clone size are those of that table, but D and trimming were determined from the DNA. Of tens of thousands of clones in the sample, roughly four fifths were seen once. There are 13 residues in the CDR3. Trimming left V 5 bases short and J 7 bases short, with 14 bases between. Germline assignment: CDR1 SGHTA and CDR2 FQGTGA.

V and J are TRBV7-3 and TRBJ2-5; D is uncertain. The sample comprised peripheral blood. This sequence was found in a woman aged 65 to 85 with acute or convalescent COVID-19. CDR3 residues: CASSPAASRTQYF. CDR3 bases: TGTGCCAGCAGCCCGGCGGCCTCTAGGACCCAGTACTTC.